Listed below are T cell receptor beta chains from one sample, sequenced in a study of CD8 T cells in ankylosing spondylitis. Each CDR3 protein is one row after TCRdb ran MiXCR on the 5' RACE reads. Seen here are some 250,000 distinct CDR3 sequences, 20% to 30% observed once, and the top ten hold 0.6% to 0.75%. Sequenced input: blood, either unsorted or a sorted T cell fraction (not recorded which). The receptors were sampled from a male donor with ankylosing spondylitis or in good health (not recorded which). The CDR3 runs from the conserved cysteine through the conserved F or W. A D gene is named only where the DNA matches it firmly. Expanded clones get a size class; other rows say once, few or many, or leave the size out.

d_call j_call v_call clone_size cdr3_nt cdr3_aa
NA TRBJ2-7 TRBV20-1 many TGCAGTGCTAGAGGGGGCGCGTCTCTTTACGAGCAGTACTTC CSARGGASLYEQYF
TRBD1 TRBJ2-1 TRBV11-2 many TGTGCCAGCAGGGGGGTGACAGGGGGTCACAATGAGCAGTTCTTC CASRGVTGGHNEQFF
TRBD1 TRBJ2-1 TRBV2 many TGTGCCAGCAGCGCGACAGGGGGTCTGTTCGGGCAGTTCTTC CASSATGGLFGQFF
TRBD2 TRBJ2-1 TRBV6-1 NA TGTGCCAGCAGCTCTTACGGCGGGGGGACGAATGAGCAGTTCTTC CASSSYGGGTNEQFF
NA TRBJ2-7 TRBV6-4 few TGTGCCAGCAGTGTCCGCGATGGATACGAGCAGTACTTC CASSVRDGYEQYF
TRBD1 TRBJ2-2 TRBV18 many TGTGCCAGCTCACCCCAGACAGGGACCGCCGGGGAGCTGTTTTTT CASSPQTGTAGELFF
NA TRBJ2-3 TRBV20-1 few TGCAGTGCAAGGCGTAGCCTCCGCACAGATACGCAGTATTTT CSARRSLRTDTQYF
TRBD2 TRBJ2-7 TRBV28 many TGTGCCAGCAGTTTTCCCTTGCTAGCGGGGGTCTCCTACGAGCAGTACTTC CASSFPLLAGVSYEQYF
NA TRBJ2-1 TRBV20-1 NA TGCAGTGCTTTCGGGACTTCTCCCTACAATGAGCAGTTCTTC CSAFGTSPYNEQFF
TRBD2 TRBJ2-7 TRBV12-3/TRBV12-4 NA TGTGCCAGCAGGGGGTCGGCGGGGGGGCACTACGAGCAGTACTTC CASRGSAGGHYEQYF
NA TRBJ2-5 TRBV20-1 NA TGCAGTGCTAGCAATCCAGTCGGTCCGGGAATGGCAGAGACCCAGTACTTC CSASNPVGPGMAETQYF
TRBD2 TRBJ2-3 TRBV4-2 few TGTGCCAGCAGCCAAGAATTCCAGCGGGGGACGCAGTATTTT CASSQEFQRGTQYF
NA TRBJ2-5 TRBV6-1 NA TGTGCCAGCAGTCGGGGCGGAGCACAAGAGACCCAGTACTTC CASSRGGAQETQYF
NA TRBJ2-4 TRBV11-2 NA TGTGCCAGCAGCTTTTTACAGGGCTCTAGGATTGATTGGAACATTCAGTACTTC CASSFLQGSRIDWNIQYF
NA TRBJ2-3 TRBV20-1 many TGCAGTGCTACCGAGTGGGAGGAAGATACGCAGTATTTT CSATEWEEDTQYF
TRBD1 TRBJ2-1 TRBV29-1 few TGCAGCACTGGACAGGGGCACAATGAGCAGTTCTTC CSTGQGHNEQFF
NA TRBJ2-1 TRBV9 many TGTGCCAGCAGCCCCCAGGGCAGGGTTATGACTGAGCAGTTCTTC CASSPQGRVMTEQFF
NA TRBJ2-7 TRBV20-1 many TGCAGTGCTAGTAGGGGCGACGAGCAGTACTTC CSASRGDEQYF
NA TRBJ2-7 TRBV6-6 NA TGTGCCAGCAGTTCGACAGGTTACTACGAGCAGTACTTC CASSSTGYYEQYF
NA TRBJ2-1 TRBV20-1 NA TGCAGTGCTGGGGGCATAGCCGGGACCTACAATGAGCAGTTCTTC CSAGGIAGTYNEQFF
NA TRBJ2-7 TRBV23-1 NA TGCGCCAGCAGTCGCGAGTTCTCGCCCTACGAGCAGTACTTC CASSREFSPYEQYF
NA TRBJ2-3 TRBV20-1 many TGCAGTGCTACCGAAGGACCGAGTGTAGATACGCAGTATTTT CSATEGPSVDTQYF
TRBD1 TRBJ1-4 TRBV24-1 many TGTGCCACCAGTGACTCAAAGCCGGGACAGGGCTATGAAAAACTGTTTTTT CATSDSKPGQGYEKLFF
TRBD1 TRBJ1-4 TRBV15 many TGTGCCACCAGCAGAGGCGCCGGACAGGGTGCGGCTAATGAAAAACTGTTTTTT CATSRGAGQGAANEKLFF
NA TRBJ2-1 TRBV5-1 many TGCGCCAGCGGGCCAGGCGGGAATGAGCAGTTCTTC CASGPGGNEQFF
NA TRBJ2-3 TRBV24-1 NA TGTGCCACCAGTGCTTCCCGGACCACAGATACGCAGTATTTT CATSASRTTDTQYF
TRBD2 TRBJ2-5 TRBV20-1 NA TGCAGTGCAACAACGGGACTAGCGGGGGGCCCCGAGACCCAGTACTTC CSATTGLAGGPETQYF
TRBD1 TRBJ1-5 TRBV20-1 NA TGCAGTGCTGAAGACAGGGGGCAGGAGGAGCCCCAGCATTTT CSAEDRGQEEPQHF
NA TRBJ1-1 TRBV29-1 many TGCAGCGTACTTAAGGACCCCACCGATAGCACTGAAGCTTTCTTT CSVLKDPTDSTEAFF